Described below is a single T cell receptor beta chain sequence and its context. Its antigen is unidentified. This specimen belongs to a study of T-cell reconstitution after alpha-beta-depleted transplantation in children. Study-wide results and caveats: By about two months after transplant, alpha-beta T cells reportedly arose from several hundred graft clones that had expanded. Once a year had passed after transplant, T-cell counts and diversity came mostly from newly produced T cells.

Unique molecular identifiers tagged the TCRbeta library. TCRdb used MiXCR to reprocess the PCR reads, holding one entry per CDR3 protein. This sample has about 830,000 distinct CDR3 sequences; about 15% occur once, and the top ten carry approximately 5%. The sample in question was PBMCs, mostly from graft donor cells, obtained 360 days after TCRalphabeta/CD19-depleted stem cell transplant. This receptor was obtained from a male patient younger than 18 who had a stem cell transplant for acute lymphoblastic leukemia, so the T cells may come from the graft donor.

The CDR3 sequence: CASSQSRRGRGGGGPRLQETQYF. In DNA, the CDR3 is TGCGCCAGCAGTCAATCGAGGCGGGGACGAGGGGGCGGTGGCCCTCGTCTTCAAGAGACCCAGTACTTC. This sequence joins TRBV23-1 and TRBJ2-5, with a weak D call TRBD1 (7 bases). TRBV23-1 is treated as an ORF (open reading frame) with a function not yet certain. This CDR3 spans 23 amino acids. With 0 bases removed from V and 2 bases from J, the gap between germline ends came to 34 bases.